This T cell receptor (beta chain) came from a study of T cells in Graves' hyperthyroidism and ophthalmopathy. Notes on the study in general: Most thyroid clonotypes expanded above 0.001 appeared in blood too.

Regions amplified from RNA transcripts were the TCR beta CDR3 regions. TCR CDR3 regions were first amplified by RT-PCR with HTBI primers. TCRdb ran MiXCR on the multiplex PCR reads and lists one entry per CDR3 protein. The sample has 350,000 to 450,000 distinct CDR3 sequences; roughly 13% are singletons. Concerning this clonotype: Antigen specificity is unknown.

There are 19 residues in the CDR3. The V gene end was trimmed by 5 bases and the J gene end by 4 bases; junction bases not matched to a gene: 20. Specimen: blood. The receptor was derived from a woman in her fifties or sixties with Graves' hyperthyroidism. This sequence joins TRBV12-3 or TRBV12-4 and TRBJ1-2, with 9 bases lining up with TRBD1. In DNA, the CDR3 is TGTGCCAGCAGTCCCCCGCCTTTTTACCGGGACAGGGTAACCTATGGCTACACCTTC. It translates to CASSPPPFYRDRVTYGYTF.